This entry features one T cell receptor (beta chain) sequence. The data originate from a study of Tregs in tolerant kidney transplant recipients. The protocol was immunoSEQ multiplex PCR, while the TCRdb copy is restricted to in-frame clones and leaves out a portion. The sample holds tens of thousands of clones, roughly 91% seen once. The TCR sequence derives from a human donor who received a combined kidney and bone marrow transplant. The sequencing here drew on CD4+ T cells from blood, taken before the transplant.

CDR3 coding DNA: TGTGCCAGCAGCTTTGGACAGCTCAACTACGAGCAGTACTTC. Encoded protein: CASSFGQLNYEQYF. The gene calls are TRBV7-2 and TRBJ2-7, with D maybe TRBD1 (6 bases). The CDR3 extends over 14 amino acids. The germline gives CDR1 SGHTA, CDR2 FQGNSA. With 3 bases removed from V and 3 bases from J, the gap between germline ends came to 12 bases.